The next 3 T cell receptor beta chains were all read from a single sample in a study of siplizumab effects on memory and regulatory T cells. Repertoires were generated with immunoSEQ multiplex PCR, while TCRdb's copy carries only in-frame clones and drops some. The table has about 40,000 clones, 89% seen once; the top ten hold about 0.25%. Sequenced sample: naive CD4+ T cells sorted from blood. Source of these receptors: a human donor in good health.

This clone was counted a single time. This CDR3 is CASSYRQDGTEAFF. The CDR3 bases are TGTGCCAGCAGTTACAGACAGGATGGCACTGAAGCTTTCTTT. The V call is TRBV6-6, the J call TRBJ1-1; perhaps TRBD1 as D (6 bases). There are 14 residues in the CDR3. The germline gives CDR1 MNHNY, CDR2 SVGAGI (reference sequence). The V gene lost 2 bases and the J gene lost 4 bases, with 11 bases spanning the gap.

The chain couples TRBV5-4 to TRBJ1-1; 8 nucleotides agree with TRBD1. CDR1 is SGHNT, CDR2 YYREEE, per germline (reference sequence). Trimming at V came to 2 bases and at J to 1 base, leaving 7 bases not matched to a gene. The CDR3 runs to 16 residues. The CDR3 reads CASSFPGQVGNTEAFF. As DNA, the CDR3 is TGTGCCAGCAGCTTCCCGGGACAGGTGGGGAACACTGAAGCTTTCTTT.

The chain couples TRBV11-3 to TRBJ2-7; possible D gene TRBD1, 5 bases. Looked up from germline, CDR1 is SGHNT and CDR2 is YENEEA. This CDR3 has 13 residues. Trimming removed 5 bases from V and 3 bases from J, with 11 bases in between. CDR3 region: CASSPSQGYEQYF. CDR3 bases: TGTGCCAGCAGCCCCTCCCAGGGCTACGAGCAGTACTTC. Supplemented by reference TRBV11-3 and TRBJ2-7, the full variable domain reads EAGVVQSPRYKIIEKKQPVAFWCNPISGHNTLYWYLQNLGQGPELLIRYENEEAVDDSQLPKDRFSAERLKGVDSTLKIQPAELGDSAVYLCASSPSQGYEQYFGPGTRLTVT.